The rows below give T cell receptor beta chains drawn from one sample of a study of vaccination effects on CD4 cells after COVID-19. The data were produced by immunoSEQ multiplex PCR, yet TCRdb's version contains in-frame clones alone and is incomplete. Among roughly 56,000 clones listed, around 73% were seen once. Which antigens these TCRs recognize remains unknown. The source material was CD4+ T cells from PBMCs cultured with HCoV-229E spike peptides, sampled after COVID-19 vaccination. These receptors all stem from a human donor who received a COVID-19 vaccine. Each CDR3 is given with its conserved first and last residue.

cdr3_length	v_call	j_call	cdr3_aa
15	TRBV7-8	TRBJ1-6	CASSLSVGRNSPLHF
16	TRBV19	TRBJ1-4	CASRDRGHTTNEKLFF
14	TRBV3-1/TRBV3-2	TRBJ2-3	CASRAAGRRDTQYF
13	TRBV7-2	TRBJ2-1	CASSLARDRKQFF
15	TRBV10-1	TRBJ1-3	CASSESRISGNTIYF
12	TRBV25-1	TRBJ1-6	CASKRPNSPLHF
12	TRBV2	TRBJ1-2	CASSDRGYGYTF
17	TRBV12-5	TRBJ1-5	CASGLITGTGINQPQHF
14	TRBV19	TRBJ2-1	CASSIANRHNEQFF
13	TRBV6-5	TRBJ1-2	CASKAAQIYGYTF
17	TRBV7-3	TRBJ2-1	CASSLASGTSSYNEQFF
18	TRBV14	TRBJ2-6	CASSQVKGGSAGANVLTF
15	TRBV5-1	TRBJ2-1	CASSLPGTSNNEQFF
17	TRBV6-2/TRBV6-3	TRBJ1-5	CASSSSPPIYSNQPQHF
15	TRBV7-2	TRBJ1-5	CASSLLESSGQPQHF
16	TRBV3-1/TRBV3-2	TRBJ2-2	CASSPRGKSNTGELFF